This T cell receptor beta chain was profiled in a study of blood T cell repertoires in COVID-19. The CDR3 is 15 residues long. Data came from immunoSEQ multiplex PCR; TCRdb stores just in-frame clones and leaves some out. The sample lists about 380,000 clones, around 87% occurring once. Sequencing input: PBMCs or T cells enriched from blood (not recorded which). This chain joins TRBV21-1 and TRBJ2-3; the table names TRBD2, a call not compared with the DNA. TRBV21-1 represents a pseudogene. This TCR derives from a man aged 25-45 years who had recovered from COVID-19. CDR3 sequence (DNA): TGTGCCAGCATCAACCTGGCGGGGTTTTTAGATACGCAGTATTTT. As protein: CASINLAGFLDTQYF.